These 28 T cell receptor beta chains came from one sample sequenced in a study of T cell repertoires in cytomegalovirus infection. TCRdb analysed the reads with MiXCR anew, one entry per CDR3 protein. The table has about 440,000 distinct CDR3 sequences, approximately 31% seen once. The sequenced material came from PBMCs. Source of these receptors: a human donor in good health (CMV status not recorded). Some clones in this sample may be carry-over from other donors' samples.

The chain combines TRBV6-6 with TRBJ1-5, with 8 bases identical to TRBD1. The junction had 5 bases not matched to a gene; V was cut back by 4 bases and J by 3 bases. Germline lookup yields CDR1 MNHNY and CDR2 SVGAGI (reference sequence). The CDR3 extends over 15 amino acids. The CDR3 DNA follows: TGTGCCAGCAGTTCACAGGGGGAGTACAATCAGCCCCAGCATTTT. This sequence encodes CASSSQGEYNQPQHF.

This clonotype was found a few times. V usage is TRBV12-3 or TRBV12-4 and J usage is TRBJ1-5, with 7 bases lining up with TRBD1. V trimming: 6 bases; J trimming: 5 bases; junction bases outside the gene matches: 7. The CDR3 has 14 amino acids. The CDR3 protein is CASSLEGGHQPQHF. As DNA, the CDR3 is TGTGCCAGCAGCCTAGAAGGGGGCCATCAGCCCCAGCATTTT.

This sequence joins TRBV4-3 and TRBJ1-2, with D possibly matching TRBD1 (6 bases). CDR3 length: 16 residues. The V end was cut by 6 bases, the J end by 7 bases, with 24 bases between. Germline V lookup: CDR1 LGHNA, CDR2 YSLEER. CDR3 residues: CASSSEGGSTFSGYTF. CDR3 DNA sequence: TGCGCCAGCAGTTCCGAGGGGGGTTCAACCTTCTCTGGCTACACCTTC.

CDR3 in amino acids: CASSLDGLVADTQYF. The CDR3 nucleotides are TGCGCCAGCAGCTTGGATGGGCTAGTAGCTGATACGCAGTATTTT. The chain employs TRBV5-1 and TRBJ2-3, with D unclear. The CDR3 totals 15 residues. Germline loops: CDR1 SGHRS, CDR2 YFSETQ. Deletions cut 0 bases from V and 6 bases from J, with 14 bases between.

This clonotype was counted many times. J is TRBJ1-4 and V is TRBV7-9; D remains ambiguous. The CDR3 runs 14 residues. CDR1 SEHNR and CDR2 FQNEAQ come from the germline V gene (reference sequence). Trimming cost V 5 bases and J 0 bases, with 7 bases left between them. CDR3 nucleotides: TGTGCCAGCAGCCAAAGTGCAACTAATGAAAAACTGTTTTTT. This gives the protein CASSQSATNEKLFF.

This rearrangement joins TRBV6-5 to TRBJ2-5; TRBD2 is a possible D gene (5 bases). The V end lost 2 bases, the J end lost 2 bases, and 15 bases lay between the germline ends. Germline V lookup: CDR1 MNHEY, CDR2 SVGAGI. The CDR3 totals 16 residues. This CDR3 reads CASSYGSGKTQETQYF. The DNA of the CDR3 is TGTGCCAGCAGTTACGGTTCGGGGAAGACACAAGAGACCCAGTACTTC.

The chain joins TRBV9 to TRBJ1-4, with D perhaps matching TRBD1 (6 bases). Looked up from germline, CDR1 is SGDLS and CDR2 is YYNGEE. The CDR3 consists of 17 residues. The V gene lost 3 bases and the J gene lost 8 bases, with 23 bases spanning the gap. CDR3 residues: CASSGGPVRTAGEKLFF. DNA for the CDR3: TGTGCCAGCAGCGGAGGACCGGTGAGGACAGCGGGGGAAAAACTGTTTTTT.

The V call is TRBV7-3, the J call TRBJ2-2; 7 nucleotides align to TRBD1. V was clipped by 5 bases and J by 3 bases; unmatched bases: 9. This CDR3 is built from 16 residues. Germline V gene sequence: CDR1 SGHTA, CDR2 FQGTGA. CDR3 in amino acids: CASSRSNRGDTGELFF. DNA for the CDR3: TGTGCCAGCAGCCGGAGCAACAGGGGAGACACCGGGGAGCTGTTTTTT.

This clonotype was recorded at least ten times. V gene TRBV27 combines with J gene TRBJ1-4, with D possibly being TRBD1 (5 bases). This CDR3 is built from 14 residues. Germline loops: CDR1 MNHEY, CDR2 SMNVEV (reference sequence). V was trimmed by 6 bases and J by 5 bases, leaving 13 bases between them. As DNA, the CDR3 is TGTGCCAGCAGAAGCGACAGCTTAAATGAAAAACTGTTTTTT. Translating it yields CASRSDSLNEKLFF.

The genes are TRBV20-1 and TRBJ2-3; D is unresolved. The CDR3 has 14 amino acids. V lost 0 bases, J lost 6 bases, and 13 bases lay in between. From germline, CDR1 is DFQATT and CDR2 SNEGSKA (reference sequence). The CDR3 region has the DNA TGCAGTGCTAGAGATAAAAAGATTTCCGATACGCAGTATTTT. This codes for CSARDKKISDTQYF.

The V gene is TRBV11-1, the J gene TRBJ1-5; D call uncertain. This CDR3 contains 13 residues. Trimming took off 4 bases at V and 6 bases at J, with 10 bases between the two ends. CDR1 and CDR2 (germline): SGHAT, FQDESV (reference sequence). This chain's CDR3 is CASSWAEGQPQHF. CDR3 nucleotide sequence: TGTGCCAGCAGCTGGGCAGAGGGTCAGCCCCAGCATTTT.

This clonotype was detected ten times or more. This rearrangement joins TRBV7-6 to TRBJ1-4; TRBD1 might be the D (5 bases). V was trimmed by 4 bases and J by 3 bases, leaving 12 bases between them. This CDR3 spans 15 amino acids. Per germline, CDR1 SGHVS and CDR2 FNYEAQ. CDR3 loop: CASSSPGTANEKLFF. DNA for the CDR3: TGTGCCAGCAGCTCGCCCGGGACGGCTAATGAAAAACTGTTTTTT.

This chain joins TRBV27 and TRBJ2-1, with D tentatively TRBD2 (5 bases). The CDR3 covers 13 residues. With 10 bases removed from V and 6 bases from J, the gap between germline ends came to 16 bases. Germline CDR1 and CDR2: MNHEY and SMNVEV (reference sequence). This CDR3 is CAIRGGSANEQFF. CDR3 in DNA: TGTGCCATTAGAGGAGGAAGCGCCAATGAGCAGTTCTTC.

This clonotype has only a few counts. The rearrangement joins TRBV7-2 to TRBJ2-2, with 10 bases matching TRBD1. This CDR3 has 16 residues. The junction had 7 bases not matched to a gene; V was cut back by 0 bases and J by 9 bases. Per the germline V gene, CDR1 is SGHTA and CDR2 is FQGNSA. CDR3 sequence: CASSLAGQGPSRELFF. CDR3 DNA sequence: TGTGCCAGCAGCTTAGCGGGACAGGGGCCGAGTAGGGAGCTGTTTTTT.

The gene calls are TRBV20-1 and TRBJ1-1, with D possibly matching TRBD1 (6 bases). The V end lost 3 bases, the J end lost 2 bases, and 10 bases lay between the germline ends. The CDR3 spans 13 residues. The germline CDR1 and CDR2 sequences are DFQATT and SNEGSKA (reference sequence). CDR3 protein: CSARRGGNTEAFF. CDR3 nucleotide sequence: TGCAGTGCTAGGAGGGGGGGCAACACTGAAGCTTTCTTT.

This clonotype was counted between two and nine times. The V and J genes are TRBV19 and TRBJ1-5; perhaps TRBD1 as D (5 bases). The germline gives CDR1 LNHDA, CDR2 SQIVND (reference sequence). There are 15 residues in the CDR3. Deletions cut 4 bases from V and 1 base from J, with 11 bases between. As DNA, the CDR3 is TGTGCCAGTAGTAAAGGTAGACAGAGCAATCAGCCCCAGCATTTT. Protein sequence: CASSKGRQSNQPQHF.

The chain joins TRBV7-8 to TRBJ2-2, with 9 bases matching TRBD2. This CDR3 is 18 amino acids long. The V gene's germline CDR1 is SGHVS and CDR2 FQNEAQ. V shed 4 bases, J shed 5 bases, and the junction held 14 bases outside the gene matches. DNA for the CDR3: TGTGCCAGCAGCTCTGTACTAGCGGGTGGGCTGCGGACCGGGGAGCTGTTTTTT. Translation: CASSSVLAGGLRTGELFF.

Of note for this clonotype: This could be a read error, since a much larger clone is one nucleotide away. The chain recombines TRBV7-2 with TRBJ2-3, with 10 bases matching TRBD2. The J segment lost 4 bases and the V segment lost 4 bases, leaving 8 bases of the junction unmatched. From germline, CDR1 is SGHTA and CDR2 FQGNSA. The CDR3 loop spans 16 amino acids. For the CDR3, the DNA is TGTGCCAGCAGCTACACTAGCGGGGTTGGTGCAGATACGCAGTATTTT. Its protein product is CASSYTSGVGADTQYF.

V usage is TRBV7-6 and J usage is TRBJ2-7, with D tentatively TRBD1 or TRBD2 (5 bases each). This CDR3 comprises 19 residues. The germline V gene encodes CDR1 SGHVS and CDR2 FNYEAQ. The germline V and J ends were trimmed by 6 bases and 7 bases, with 34 bases remaining between them. In DNA, the CDR3 is TGTGCCAGCAGTCTCCCCCCCGGGGCCCCCACGTCCTGGTTGGAGGAGCAGTACTTC. Encoded protein: CASSLPPGAPTSWLEEQYF.

This clonotype has a handful of counts. The V gene is TRBV6-2 or TRBV6-3, the J gene TRBJ2-7, with 7 bases that match TRBD1. Trimming took 7 bases from V and 4 from J; bases not matched to a gene: 4. Germline V CDR1 and CDR2: MNHEY, SVGEGT. CDR3 length equals 12 residues. The CDR3, as DNA: TGTGCCAGCACCTACAGGGGTTACGAGCAGTACTTC. Amino acids: CASTYRGYEQYF.

This clonotype was seen a few times. The rearrangement uses TRBV6-2 or TRBV6-3 and TRBJ2-2; perhaps TRBD2 as D (5 bases). Germline V gene data show CDR1 as MNHEY and CDR2 as SVGEGT. The V end lost 3 bases, the J end lost 1 base, and 9 bases lay between the germline ends. This CDR3 has 15 residues. DNA for the CDR3: TGTGCCAGCAGTTATAGCGCTCAGAACACCGGGGAGCTGTTTTTT. Its translation: CASSYSAQNTGELFF.

The chain links TRBV10-3 to TRBJ2-3; possible D gene TRBD2, 6 bases. Looked up from germline, CDR1 is ENHRY and CDR2 is SYGVKD. The V end lost 3 bases, the J end lost 0 bases, and 19 bases lay between the germline ends. The CDR3 runs to 18 residues. This CDR3 reads CAISDSGLPDLSTDTQYF. The CDR3 DNA is TGTGCCATCAGTGATTCGGGACTTCCTGACCTTAGCACAGATACGCAGTATTTT.

The CDR3 reads CASSITGDNTGELFF. The DNA of the CDR3 is TGTGCCAGTAGTATAACAGGGGATAACACCGGGGAGCTGTTTTTT. This rearrangement joins TRBV19 to TRBJ2-2; 7 bases are shared with TRBD1. The germline V gene has CDR1 LNHDA and CDR2 SQIVND (reference sequence). The V segment lost 2 bases and the J segment 2 bases; nucleotides outside the gene matches: 2. The CDR3 covers 15 residues. Together with reference TRBV19 and TRBJ2-2, the CDR3 gives the full variable domain: DGGITQSPKYLFRKEGQNVTLSCEQNLNHDAMYWYRQDPGQGLRLIYYSQIVNDFQKGDIAEGYSVSREKKESFPLTVTSAQKNPTAFYLCASSITGDNTGELFFGEGSRLTVL.

This clonotype has a count of ten or more. The V and J genes are TRBV7-8 and TRBJ1-3; no clear D gene. Germline lookup yields CDR1 SGHVS and CDR2 FQNEAQ. V was trimmed by 4 bases and J by 4 bases, leaving 8 bases between them. This CDR3 is 13 amino acids long. The CDR3 loop is CASSSQDGNTIYF. The CDR3 DNA follows: TGTGCCAGCAGCTCCCAGGACGGAAACACCATATATTTT.

This clonotype was recorded at least ten times. The chain joins TRBV7-2 to TRBJ2-7; TRBD2 matches at 9 bases. After removal of 1 base from V and 2 bases from J, the junction contained 9 bases not matched to a gene. Germline values: CDR1 SGHTA, CDR2 FQGNSA. The CDR3 has 17 amino acids. DNA of the CDR3: TGTGCCAGCAGCTTAGGTAGTCAGGGCGGGGGGGCCTACGAGCAGTACTTC. This gives the protein CASSLGSQGGGAYEQYF.

This sequence joins TRBV28 and TRBJ2-5, with TRBD2 matching over 8 bases. Unmatched junction bases numbered 13, after V lost 3 bases and J lost 4 bases. CDR1 is MDHEN, CDR2 SYDVKM, per germline. This CDR3 region has 17 residues. CDR3 sequence reads: CASSFPGLDRVTETQYF. Written as DNA, the CDR3 is TGTGCCAGCAGTTTCCCGGGACTAGACCGGGTGACAGAGACCCAGTACTTC.

This clonotype was counted only a few times. One end of the junction does not line up with germline, which may come from a read error. The genes are TRBV7-8 and TRBJ2-5, with D possibly being TRBD2 (5 bases). Germline V gene sequence: CDR1 SGHVS, CDR2 FQNEAQ. This CDR3 is 11 amino acids long. The CDR3 loop is CASRLAETQYF. The CDR3 DNA reads as TGTGCCAGCAGGTTAGCGGAGACCCAGTACTTC. The full variable domain, in which reference TRBV7-8 and TRBJ2-5 provide the parts outside the CDR3, is GAGVSQSPRYKVAKRGQDVALRCDPISGHVSLFWYQQALGQGPEFLTYFQNEAQLDKSGLPSDRFFAERPEGSVSTLKIQRTQQEDSAVYLCASRLAETQYFGPGTRLLVL.

The chain has TRBV4-1 and TRBJ2-5; D perhaps matches TRBD2 (6 bases). V was trimmed by 1 base and J by 1 base, leaving 16 bases between them. Per the germline V gene, CDR1 is MGHRA and CDR2 is YSYEKL. The CDR3 loop spans 17 amino acids. The CDR3 DNA follows: TGCGCCAGCAGCCAAGTTTCGCGCGGGGTGCGCCAAGAGACCCAGTACTTC. Its translation is CASSQVSRGVRQETQYF.